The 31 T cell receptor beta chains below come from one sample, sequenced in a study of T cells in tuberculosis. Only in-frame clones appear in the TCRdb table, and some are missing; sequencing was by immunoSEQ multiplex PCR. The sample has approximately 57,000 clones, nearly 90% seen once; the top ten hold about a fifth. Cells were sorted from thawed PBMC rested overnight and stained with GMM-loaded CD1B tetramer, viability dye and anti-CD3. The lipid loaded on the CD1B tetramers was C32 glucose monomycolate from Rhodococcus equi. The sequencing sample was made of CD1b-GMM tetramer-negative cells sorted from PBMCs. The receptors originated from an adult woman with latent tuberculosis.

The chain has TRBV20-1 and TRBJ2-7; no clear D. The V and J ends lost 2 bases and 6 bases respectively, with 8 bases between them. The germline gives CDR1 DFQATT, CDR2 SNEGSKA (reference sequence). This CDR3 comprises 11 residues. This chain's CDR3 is CSARYRVEQYF. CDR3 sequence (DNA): TGCAGTGCTAGATATCGGGTCGAGCAGTACTTC.

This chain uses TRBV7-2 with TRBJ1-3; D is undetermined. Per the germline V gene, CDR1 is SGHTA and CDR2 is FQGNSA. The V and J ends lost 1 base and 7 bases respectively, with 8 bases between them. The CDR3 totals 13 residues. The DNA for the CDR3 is TGTGCCAGCAGCTTAGGGCAGAGGAACACCATATATTTT. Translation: CASSLGQRNTIYF.

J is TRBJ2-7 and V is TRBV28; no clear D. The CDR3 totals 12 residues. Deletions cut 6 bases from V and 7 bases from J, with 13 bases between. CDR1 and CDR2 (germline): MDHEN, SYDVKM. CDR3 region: CASSQDTTEQYF. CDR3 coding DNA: TGTGCCAGCAGCCAAGATACGACTGAGCAGTACTTC.

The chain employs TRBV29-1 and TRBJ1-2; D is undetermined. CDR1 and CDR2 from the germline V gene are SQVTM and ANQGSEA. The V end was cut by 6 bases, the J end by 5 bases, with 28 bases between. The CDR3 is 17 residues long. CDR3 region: CSVGILGPPTFPYGYTF. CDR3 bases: TGCAGCGTCGGGATTCTCGGGCCGCCAACATTCCCTTATGGCTACACCTTC.

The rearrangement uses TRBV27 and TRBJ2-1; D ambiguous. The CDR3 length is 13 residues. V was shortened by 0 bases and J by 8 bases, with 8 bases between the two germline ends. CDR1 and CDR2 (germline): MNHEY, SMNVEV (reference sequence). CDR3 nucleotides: TGTGCCAGCAGTTTATCCTTGAAGCATGAGCAGTTCTTC. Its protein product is CASSLSLKHEQFF.

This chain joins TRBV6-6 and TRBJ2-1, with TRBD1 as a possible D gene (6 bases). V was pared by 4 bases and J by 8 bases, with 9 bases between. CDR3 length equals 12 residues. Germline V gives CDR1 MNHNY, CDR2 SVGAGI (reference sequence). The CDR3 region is CASSSTGYEQFF. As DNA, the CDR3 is TGTGCCAGCAGTTCTACAGGGTATGAGCAGTTCTTC.

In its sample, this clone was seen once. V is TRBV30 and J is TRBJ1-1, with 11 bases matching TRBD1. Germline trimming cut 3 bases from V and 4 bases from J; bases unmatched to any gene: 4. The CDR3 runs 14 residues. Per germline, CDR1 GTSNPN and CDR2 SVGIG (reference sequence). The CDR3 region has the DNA TGTGCCTGGAGGGACAGGGGGCCGGTCACTGAAGCTTTCTTT. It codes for CAWRDRGPVTEAFF.

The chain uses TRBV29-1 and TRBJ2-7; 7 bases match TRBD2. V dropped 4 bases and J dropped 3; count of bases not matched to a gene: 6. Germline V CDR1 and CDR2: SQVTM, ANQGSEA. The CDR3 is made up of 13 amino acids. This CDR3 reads CSVGGGIFYEQYF. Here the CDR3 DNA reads TGCAGCGTTGGGGGGGGAATTTTCTACGAGCAGTACTTC.

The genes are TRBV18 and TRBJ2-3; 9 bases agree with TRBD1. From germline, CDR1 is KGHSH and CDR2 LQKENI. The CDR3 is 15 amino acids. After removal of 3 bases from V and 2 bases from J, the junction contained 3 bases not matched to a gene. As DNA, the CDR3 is TGTGCCAGCTCACCCCGGGACAGGGTCACAGATACGCAGTATTTT. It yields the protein CASSPRDRVTDTQYF.

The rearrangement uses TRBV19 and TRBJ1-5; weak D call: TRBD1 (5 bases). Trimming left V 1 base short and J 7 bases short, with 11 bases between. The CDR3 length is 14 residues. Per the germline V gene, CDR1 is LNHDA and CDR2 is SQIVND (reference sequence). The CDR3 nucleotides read TGTGCCAGTAGTATAGGCCCAGGGAGGCAGCCCCAGCATTTT. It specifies CASSIGPGRQPQHF.

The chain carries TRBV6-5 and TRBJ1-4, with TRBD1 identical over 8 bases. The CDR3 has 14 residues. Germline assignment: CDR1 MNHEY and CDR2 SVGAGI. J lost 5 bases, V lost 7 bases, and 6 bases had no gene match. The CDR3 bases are TGTGCCAGCAAGAGGGACAGGATGAATGAAAAACTGTTTTTT. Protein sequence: CASKRDRMNEKLFF.

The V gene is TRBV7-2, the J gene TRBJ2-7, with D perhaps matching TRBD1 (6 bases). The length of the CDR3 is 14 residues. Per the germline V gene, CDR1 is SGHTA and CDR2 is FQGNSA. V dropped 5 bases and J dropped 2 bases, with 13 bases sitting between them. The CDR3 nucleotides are TGTGCCAGCAGCCTAGAGGCAGGGGCCTACGAGCAGTACTTC. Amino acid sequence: CASSLEAGAYEQYF.

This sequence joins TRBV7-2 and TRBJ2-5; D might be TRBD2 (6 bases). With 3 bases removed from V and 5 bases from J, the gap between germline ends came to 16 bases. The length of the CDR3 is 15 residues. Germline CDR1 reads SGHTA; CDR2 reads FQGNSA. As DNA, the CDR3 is TGTGCCAGCAGCTTTTGGGACTCCGCCTCGGAGACCCAGTACTTC. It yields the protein CASSFWDSASETQYF.

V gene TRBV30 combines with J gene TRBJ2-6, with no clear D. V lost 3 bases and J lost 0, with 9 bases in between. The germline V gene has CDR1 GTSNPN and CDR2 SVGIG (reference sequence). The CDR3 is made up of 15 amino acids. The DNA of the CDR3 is TGTGCCTGGAGCGTTTTTAGCTCTGGGGCCAACGTCCTGACTTTC. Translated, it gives CAWSVFSSGANVLTF.

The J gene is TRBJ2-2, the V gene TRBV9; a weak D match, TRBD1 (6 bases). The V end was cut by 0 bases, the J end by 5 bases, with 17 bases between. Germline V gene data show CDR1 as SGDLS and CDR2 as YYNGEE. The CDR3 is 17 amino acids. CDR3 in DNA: TGTGCCAGCAGCGTAGGGATACAGGGTGGAGAAACCGGGGAGCTGTTTTTT. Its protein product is CASSVGIQGGETGELFF.

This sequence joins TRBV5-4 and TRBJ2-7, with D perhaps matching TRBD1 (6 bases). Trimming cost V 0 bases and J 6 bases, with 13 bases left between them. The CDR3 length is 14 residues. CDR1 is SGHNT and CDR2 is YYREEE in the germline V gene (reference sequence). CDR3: CASSLAQGKGEQYF. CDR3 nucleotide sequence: TGTGCCAGCAGCTTGGCACAGGGTAAGGGCGAGCAGTACTTC.

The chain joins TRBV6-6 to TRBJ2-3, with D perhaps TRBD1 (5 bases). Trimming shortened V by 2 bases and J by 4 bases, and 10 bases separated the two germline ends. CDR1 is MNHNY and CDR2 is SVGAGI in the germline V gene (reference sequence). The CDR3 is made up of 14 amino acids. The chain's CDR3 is CASSYGQGADTQYF. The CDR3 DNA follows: TGTGCCAGCAGTTACGGGCAGGGCGCAGATACGCAGTATTTT.

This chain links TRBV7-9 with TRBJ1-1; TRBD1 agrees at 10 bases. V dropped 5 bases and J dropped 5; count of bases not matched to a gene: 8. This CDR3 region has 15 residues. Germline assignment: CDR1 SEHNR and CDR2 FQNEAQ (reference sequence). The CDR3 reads CASSPGTGVGTEAFF. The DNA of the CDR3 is TGTGCCAGCAGCCCCGGGACAGGGGTTGGAACTGAAGCTTTCTTT.

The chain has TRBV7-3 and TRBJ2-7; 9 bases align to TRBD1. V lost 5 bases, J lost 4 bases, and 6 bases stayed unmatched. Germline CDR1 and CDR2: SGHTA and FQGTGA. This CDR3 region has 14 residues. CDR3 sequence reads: CASSPGQGLYEQYF. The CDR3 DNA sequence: TGTGCCAGCAGCCCCGGACAGGGGTTGTACGAGCAGTACTTC.

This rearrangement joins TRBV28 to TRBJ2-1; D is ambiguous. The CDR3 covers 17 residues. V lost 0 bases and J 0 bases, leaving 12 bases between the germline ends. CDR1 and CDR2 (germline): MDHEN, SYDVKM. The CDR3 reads CASSLWGSLSSYNEQFF. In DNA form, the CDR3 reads TGTGCCAGCAGTTTATGGGGCAGTTTGAGCTCCTACAATGAGCAGTTCTTC.

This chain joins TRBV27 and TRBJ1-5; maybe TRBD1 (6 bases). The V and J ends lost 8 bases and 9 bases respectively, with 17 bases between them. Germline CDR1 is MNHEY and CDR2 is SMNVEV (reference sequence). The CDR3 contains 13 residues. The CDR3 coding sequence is TGTGCCAGCTCCTACAGGGTTCAATTGCCCCAGCATTTT. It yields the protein CASSYRVQLPQHF.

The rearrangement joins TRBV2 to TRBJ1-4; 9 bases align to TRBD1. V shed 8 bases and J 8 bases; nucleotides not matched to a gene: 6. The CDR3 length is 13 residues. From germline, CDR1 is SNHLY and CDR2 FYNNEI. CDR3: CASGRTGDEKLFF. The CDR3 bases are TGTGCCAGCGGAAGGACAGGGGACGAAAAACTGTTTTTT.

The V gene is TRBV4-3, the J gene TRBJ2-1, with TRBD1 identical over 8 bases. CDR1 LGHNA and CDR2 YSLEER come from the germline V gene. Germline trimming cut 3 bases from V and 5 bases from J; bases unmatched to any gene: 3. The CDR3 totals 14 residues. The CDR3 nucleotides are TGCGCCAGCAGCCAGGTGGACAGGGACAATGAGCAGTTCTTC. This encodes CASSQVDRDNEQFF.

The CDR3 is CASSLVFGPYEQYF. Written as DNA, the CDR3 is TGTGCCAGCAGCTTAGTCTTTGGGCCGTACGAGCAGTACTTC. J is TRBJ2-7 and V is TRBV11-2; D gene unclear. CDR3 length: 14 amino acids. V was shortened by 1 base and J by 4 bases, with 11 bases between the two germline ends. CDR1 is SGHAT and CDR2 is FQNNGV in the germline V gene.

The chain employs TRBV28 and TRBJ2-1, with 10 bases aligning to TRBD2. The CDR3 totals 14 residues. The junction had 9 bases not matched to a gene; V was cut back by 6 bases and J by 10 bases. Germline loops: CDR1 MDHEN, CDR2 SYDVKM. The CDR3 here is CASSTGTSAREQFF. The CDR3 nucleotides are TGTGCCAGCAGCACCGGGACTAGCGCCAGGGAGCAGTTCTTC.

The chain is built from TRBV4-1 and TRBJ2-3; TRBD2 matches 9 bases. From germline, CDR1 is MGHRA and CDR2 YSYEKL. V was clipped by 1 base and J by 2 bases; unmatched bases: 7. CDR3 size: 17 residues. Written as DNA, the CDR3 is TGCGCCAGCAGCCAAGGTTGGACTAGCGAAATCACAGATACGCAGTATTTT. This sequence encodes CASSQGWTSEITDTQYF.

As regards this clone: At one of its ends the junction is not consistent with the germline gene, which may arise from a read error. The CDR3 protein is CASSLVGGDYGQYF. Here the CDR3 DNA reads TGTGCCAGCAGCTTAGTGGGCGGGGATTACGGGCAGTACTTC. The chain has TRBV7-2 and TRBJ2-7, with D maybe TRBD2 (6 bases). The CDR3 length is 14 residues. Germline-derived CDR1 and CDR2 are SGHTA and FQGNSA. The whole variable domain, filled in from reference TRBV7-2 and TRBJ2-7, reads GAGVSQSPSNKVTEKGKDVELRCDPISGHTALYWYRQSLGQGLEFLIYFQGNSAPDKSGLPSDRFSAERTGGSVSTLTIQRTQQEDSAVYLCASSLVGGDYGQYFGPGTRLTVT.

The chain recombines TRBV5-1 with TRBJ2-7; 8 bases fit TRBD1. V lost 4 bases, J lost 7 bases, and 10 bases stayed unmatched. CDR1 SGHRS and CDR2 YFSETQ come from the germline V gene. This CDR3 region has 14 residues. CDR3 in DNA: TGCGCCAGCAGCCCAGGGGGCGCGGGTTGGGAGCAGTACTTC. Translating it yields CASSPGGAGWEQYF.

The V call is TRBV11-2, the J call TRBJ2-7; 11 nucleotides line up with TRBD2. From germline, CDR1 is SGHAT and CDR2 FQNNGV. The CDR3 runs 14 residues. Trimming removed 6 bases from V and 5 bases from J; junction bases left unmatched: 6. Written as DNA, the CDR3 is TGTGCCAGCAGTCCTCGACTAGCGGGACACGAGCAGTACTTC. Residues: CASSPRLAGHEQYF.

The CDR3 DNA sequence: TGTGCTAGTGGTTTGGTACCCCGGGACTTAAACTACGAGCAGTACTTC. Translation: CASGLVPRDLNYEQYF. V gene TRBV12-5 combines with J gene TRBJ2-7; the D gene is possibly TRBD2 (6 bases). This CDR3 is built from 16 residues. Germline CDR1 LGHNT, CDR2 FRNRAP. V lost 0 bases and J 3 bases, leaving 15 bases between the germline ends.

The CDR3 reads CASSPTGSETQYF. The CDR3 nucleotides are TGTGCCAGCTCCCCGACAGGGTCGGAGACCCAGTACTTC. The rearrangement joins TRBV18 to TRBJ2-5; 7 bases line up with TRBD1. The CDR3 has 13 residues. Germline assignment: CDR1 KGHSH and CDR2 LQKENI. The junction had 6 bases not matched to a gene; V was cut back by 6 bases and J by 5 bases.